This section outlines one T cell receptor (beta chain) sequence together with its context. The record originates from a study of CD8 T cells in Susac syndrome. The RNA input was roughly 0.45 to 1 ug, and it was reverse transcribed with random hexamers. TCRdb used MiXCR to reprocess the immunoSEQ multiplex PCR reads, holding one entry per CDR3 protein. The sample lists under 150,000 distinct CDR3 sequences; over 75% were seen once. This CDR3 contains 17 residues. The sequencing sample was made of CD8+ T cells from PBMCs. This chain joins TRBV1 and TRBJ2-3; the table's D call, TRBD2, was not checked against the DNA. TRBV1 is a documented pseudogene. The clonotype originates from a human donor with multiple sclerosis. CDR3 DNA: TGCACCAGCAGCCAAGATGGGACTAGCGGGAACACAGATACGCAGTATTTT. Translating gives CTSSQDGTSGNTDTQYF.